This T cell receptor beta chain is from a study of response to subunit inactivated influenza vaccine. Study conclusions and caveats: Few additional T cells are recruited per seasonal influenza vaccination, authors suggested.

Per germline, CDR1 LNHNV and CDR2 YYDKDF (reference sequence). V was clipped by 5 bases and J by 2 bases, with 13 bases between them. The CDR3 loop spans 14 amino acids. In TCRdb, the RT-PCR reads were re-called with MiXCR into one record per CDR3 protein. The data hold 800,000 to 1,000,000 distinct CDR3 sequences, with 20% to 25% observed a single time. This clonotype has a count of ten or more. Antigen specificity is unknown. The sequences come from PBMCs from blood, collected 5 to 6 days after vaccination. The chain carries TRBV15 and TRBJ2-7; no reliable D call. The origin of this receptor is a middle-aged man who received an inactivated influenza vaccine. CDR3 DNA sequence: TGTGCCACCAGCGACGGATCTGTGCCCTACGAGCAGTACTTC. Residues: CATSDGSVPYEQYF.